These T cell receptor beta chains were read from a single sample in a study of blood T cell repertoires in COVID-19. Using immunoSEQ multiplex PCR, the repertoire was profiled, and TCRdb retains in-frame clones only, with some absent. Of some 360,000 clones in the sample, approximately 89% were seen once. Sequenced input: peripheral blood. These receptors originate from a woman aged 60 to 75 with COVID-19, enrolled during active disease. Both conserved end residues are part of each CDR3. D genes are given only for firm matches. Only some rows state a clone size, as once, few, many or a class for expanded clones.

TRBV19,NA,TRBJ1-5,17,NA,CASKPQPQVNSNQPQHF,TGTGCCAGTAAACCTCAGCCTCAGGTAAATAGCAATCAGCCCCAGCATTTT
TRBV4-1,TRBD2,TRBJ2-5,17,NA,CASSQDTSGGSRETQYF,TGCGCCAGCAGCCAGGACACTAGCGGGGGGTCCCGGGAGACCCAGTACTTC
TRBV4-1,TRBD2,TRBJ2-5,17,NA,CASSQDLGRTSGETQYF,TGCGCCAGCAGCCAAGATTTGGGCCGGACTAGCGGTGAGACCCAGTACTTC
TRBV15,TRBD1,TRBJ2-3,15,NA,CATSRDRGLTDTQYF,TGTGCCACCAGCAGAGATAGGGGGCTCACAGATACGCAGTATTTT
TRBV5-1,NA,TRBJ2-2,15,NA,CASSFRDMNTGELFF,TGCGCCAGCAGCTTCCGGGACATGAACACCGGGGAGCTGTTTTTT
TRBV6-6,TRBD1,TRBJ1-2,15,NA,CASSPGQGANYGYTF,TGTGCCAGCAGCCCAGGACAGGGAGCTAACTATGGCTACACCTTC
TRBV4-2,TRBD2,TRBJ2-1,16,NA,CASSQVPLAGAHEQFF,TGTGCCAGCAGCCAAGTCCCACTAGCGGGGGCGCATGAGCAGTTCTTC
TRBV12-5,NA,TRBJ1-1,14,NA,CASGLLNRSLEAFF,TGTGCTAGTGGTTTGCTCAACCGGTCCCTTGAAGCTTTCTTT
TRBV2,NA,TRBJ1-5,15,NA,CASSVNRAANQPQHF,TGTGCCAGCAGTGTTAACAGGGCGGCGAATCAGCCCCAGCATTTT
TRBV7-9,TRBD1,TRBJ1-1,13,NA,CASSPRTGTEAFF,TGTGCCAGCAGCCCCCGGACAGGGACTGAAGCTTTCTTT
TRBV7-3,NA,TRBJ1-1,14,NA,CASSPNGVWTEAFF,TGTGCCAGCAGCCCAAACGGGGTCTGGACTGAAGCTTTCTTT
TRBV28,TRBD1,TRBJ1-2,14,few,CASSSLTGTYGYTF,TGTGCCAGCAGTTCCCTGACAGGGACCTATGGCTACACCTTC
TRBV6-4,NA,TRBJ1-2,14,NA,CASSDRQGIGGYTF,TGTGCCAGCAGTGACAGGCAGGGAATAGGAGGCTACACCTTC
TRBV6-2/TRBV6-3,NA,TRBJ2-7,12,NA,CASSPLTYEQYF,TGTGCCAGCAGTCCCTTAACCTACGAGCAGTACTTC
TRBV27,NA,TRBJ2-7,15,NA,CASSLLWQATYEQYF,TGTGCCAGCAGTTTATTGTGGCAGGCGACCTACGAGCAGTACTTC
TRBV11-2,NA,TRBJ2-1,16,NA,CASSWYGGGGYNEQFF,TGTGCCAGCAGCTGGTACGGGGGTGGAGGATACAATGAGCAGTTCTTC
TRBV2,TRBD1,TRBJ1-3,16,NA,CASSRTPGQTGNTIYF,TGTGCCAGCAGTCGGACTCCGGGACAGACTGGAAACACCATATATTTT
TRBV5-1,TRBD1,TRBJ1-1,15,NA,CASSVRTGGNTEAFF,TGCGCCAGCAGTGTCCGGACAGGGGGGAACACTGAAGCTTTCTTT
TRBV7-2,TRBD2,TRBJ2-2,17,once,CASSLARERGATGELFF,TGTGCCAGCAGCTTAGCAAGAGAGCGGGGGGCCACCGGGGAGCTGTTTTTT
TRBV4-1,TRBD1,TRBJ1-2,17,once,CASSQEPRTGMNYGYTF,TGCGCCAGCAGCCAAGAGCCTCGGACAGGGATGAACTATGGCTACACCTTC
TRBV18,NA,TRBJ1-1,14,NA,CASSPRQMNTEAFF,TGTGCCAGCTCACCCCGACAGATGAACACTGAAGCTTTCTTT
TRBV27,TRBD1,TRBJ2-7,16,NA,CASSLWTGGAVSEQYF,TGTGCCAGCAGTTTATGGACAGGGGGCGCAGTATCCGAGCAGTACTTC
TRBV4-1,NA,TRBJ2-3,19,NA,CASSQSGTTPLSFTDTQYF,TGCGCCAGCAGCCAATCCGGGACAACCCCACTCTCTTTCACAGATACGCAGTATTTT
TRBV7-2,NA,TRBJ2-2,14,NA,CASSLVGGTGELFF,TGTGCCAGCAGCTTGGTAGGGGGAACCGGGGAGCTGTTTTTT
TRBV4-2,TRBD2,TRBJ2-1,16,once,CASSQALAGGDNEQFF,TGTGCCAGCAGCCAAGCACTAGCGGGGGGCGACAATGAGCAGTTCTTC
TRBV19,TRBD1,TRBJ1-5,13,NA,CASSVTGHQPQHF,TGTGCCAGTAGCGTGACAGGGCACCAGCCCCAGCATTTT
TRBV7-3,NA,TRBJ2-1,14,NA,CASSLTSVQNEQFF,TGTGCCAGCAGCTTAACGTCTGTACAGAATGAGCAGTTCTTC
TRBV6-6,NA,TRBJ1-2,11,NA,CASSGEGGYTF,TGTGCCAGCTCAGGGGAGGGTGGCTACACCTTC
TRBV5-1,TRBD1,TRBJ2-5,16,NA,CASSLAPARGQETQYF,TGCGCCAGCAGCTTGGCCCCCGCCAGGGGGCAAGAGACCCAGTACTTC